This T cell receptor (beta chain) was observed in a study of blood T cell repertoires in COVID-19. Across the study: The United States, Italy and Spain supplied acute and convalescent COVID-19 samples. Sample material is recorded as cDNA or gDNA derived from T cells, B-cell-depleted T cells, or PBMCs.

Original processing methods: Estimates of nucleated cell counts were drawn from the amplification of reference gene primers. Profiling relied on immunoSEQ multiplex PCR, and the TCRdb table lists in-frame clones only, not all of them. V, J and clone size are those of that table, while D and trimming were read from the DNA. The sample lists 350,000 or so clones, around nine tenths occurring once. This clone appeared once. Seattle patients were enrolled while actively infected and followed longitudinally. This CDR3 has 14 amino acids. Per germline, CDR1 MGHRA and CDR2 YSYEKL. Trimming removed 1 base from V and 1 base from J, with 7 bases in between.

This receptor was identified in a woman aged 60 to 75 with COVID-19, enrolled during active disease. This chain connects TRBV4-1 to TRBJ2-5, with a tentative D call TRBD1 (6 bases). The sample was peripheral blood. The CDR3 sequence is CASSQVRGQETQYF. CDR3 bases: TGCGCCAGCAGCCAAGTCAGGGGCCAAGAGACCCAGTACTTC.